Described below is a single T cell receptor beta chain sequence and its context. This clone's antigen is unknown. Base qualities are missing; no much larger clone stands one base away. Per the germline V gene, SNHLY is the CDR1 and FYNNEI is the CDR2. The trim is 3 bases for V and 9 bases for J, with a gap of 8 bases between the germline ends. From cysteine to phenylalanine, the CDR3 is 11 amino acids long. Kept here is only the CDR3 DNA, which spans 33 bases and is read in frame from base 1. The run used an Illumina MiSeq. TCRdb trimmed public reads at Q25 via fastp, called clones via MiXCR and kept in-frame beta chains. Under each unique CDR3 protein, matching rows form one entry showing the most common genes and DNA. In all, the sample holds 15,000 to 20,000 distinct CDR3 sequences, and roughly 10% of those were seen once. The ten top clones hold over 2.5% of the sample. The entry originates in a study of type 1 regulatory T cells (dated by TCRdb to 2020 to 2023). About the study as a whole: An in vitro protocol by which a Tr1-enriched, alloantigen-specific CD4 T cell product named T-allo10 was generated was characterized in the study. T-allo10 was under clinical evaluation in patients with hematological malignancies receiving allogeneic hematopoietic stem cell transplantation.

The chain is encoded by TRBV2 joined to TRBJ2-5; the D segment could be TRBD2, given 5 matching bases. Sequenced: CD4+ T cells, either the whole sample or a sorted fraction (not recorded which). The receptor was isolated from a human donor in good health. The nucleotide sequence is given as TGTGCCAGCAGTGAGCTAGCCCCCCAGTACTTC. Its translation reads: CASSELAPQYF.